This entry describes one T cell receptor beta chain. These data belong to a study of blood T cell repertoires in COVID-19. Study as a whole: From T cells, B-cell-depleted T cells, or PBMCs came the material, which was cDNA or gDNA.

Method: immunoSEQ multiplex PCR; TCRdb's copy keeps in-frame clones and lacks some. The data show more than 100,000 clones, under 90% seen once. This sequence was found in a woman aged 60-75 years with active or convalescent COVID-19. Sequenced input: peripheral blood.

The CDR3, as DNA: TGTGCCACCAGCGCCGGACGAGGGACTGAAGCTTTCTTT. It encodes CATSAGRGTEAFF. V gene TRBV15 combines with J gene TRBJ1-1; no reliable D call. With 5 bases removed from V and 5 bases from J, the gap between germline ends came to 12 bases. This CDR3 comprises 13 residues. CDR1 LNHNV and CDR2 YYDKDF come from the germline V gene (reference sequence).